This T cell receptor (beta chain) emerged from a study of cytomegalovirus exposure and HLA in healthy donors. Points from the study as a whole: A later analysis associated 16,951 TCR beta sequences with HLA alleles at a 0.05 false discovery rate.

Germline CDR1 and CDR2: MDHEN and SYDVKM. The CDR3 sequence is 13 residues long. Trimming stripped 5 bases from V and 4 bases from J, with 10 bases between. This PCR relied on a set of 60 Vbeta primers and 13 Jbeta primers. The assay was immunoSEQ multiplex PCR, and TCRdb's table has in-frame clones only and misses some. The table has some 150,000 clones, 65% to 85% seen once. With respect to this clone: The antigen is undetermined.

The source is a woman in her thirties or forties in good health and CMV-seropositive. The sample taken for sequencing was PBMCs. The rearrangement uses TRBV28 and TRBJ2-3; maybe TRBD2 (5 bases). The DNA of the CDR3 is TGTGCCAGCAGTCTGACGGGGTCAGATACGCAGTATTTT. Amino acid sequence: CASSLTGSDTQYF. Full variable domain (outside the CDR3, taken from reference TRBV28 and TRBJ2-3): DVKVTQSSRYLVKRTGEKVFLECVQDMDHENMFWYRQDPGLGLRLIYFSYDVKMKEKGDIPEGYSVSREKKERFSLILESASTNQTSMYLCASSLTGSDTQYFGPGTRLTVL.